This TCR beta chain was obtained from a study of radiation and T cells in renal cell carcinoma. Study conclusions and caveats: Without pretreatment biopsies, baseline tumor clonotype presence was undetermined. Top tumor clonotypes rose in blood 2 weeks post-radiation, then contracted.

Time point denoted: blood 4 weeks post-SBRT, at nephrectomy. The treatment was: 15 Gy SBRT to primary tumor, nephrectomy 4 weeks later. Nephrectomy followed 15 Gy stereotactic body radiation by 4 weeks. After SBRT, blood was collected at 2 and 4 weeks, plus baseline. Libraries were prepared by immunoSEQ multiplex PCR; TCRdb keeps only in-frame clonotypes and omits some of them. The data contain about 100,000 clones, about 79% of them singletons. CDR1 is LNHDA and CDR2 is SQIVND in the germline V gene (reference sequence). V gave up 5 bases and J gave up 4 bases, with 17 bases separating them. This CDR3 has 15 residues. With regard to this clone: Its antigen remains unknown.

The sequence derives from a man in his sixties with renal cell carcinoma. V usage is TRBV19 and J usage is TRBJ2-5; a possible D gene is TRBD2 (6 bases). The input for sequencing was blood, taken from a patient whose treatment included radiotherapy and nephrectomy. In DNA, the CDR3 is TGTGCCAGTAGTCCTCTAAGGATGGAGGGAGAGACCCAGTACTTC. It translates to CASSPLRMEGETQYF.